The next 24 T cell receptor beta chains were all read from a single sample in a study of molecular identifiers for immune sequencing clone quantification. TCRdb used MiXCR to reprocess the PCR reads, holding one entry per CDR3 protein. The profile covers some 320,000 distinct CDR3 sequences, with 20% to 25% appearing a single time and under 0.95% taken by the ten largest. What was sequenced was naive CD8+ T cells from blood, with Jurkat cell RNA spiked in. Subset indicated: FACS-sorted CD8+CD4-CCR7+CD45RA+ naive T cells. The receptor source for this set is a human donor in good health. Some libraries in this study had Jurkat cell RNA spiked in.

V gene TRBV18 combines with J gene TRBJ2-3; TRBD2 is a possible D gene (6 bases). This CDR3 spans 15 amino acids. Germline V gene lookup returns CDR1 KGHSH and CDR2 LQKENI. The V end was cut by 3 bases, the J end by 3 bases, with 13 bases between. The CDR3 DNA follows: TGTGCCAGCTCACCCCACGGGAGTGAAACAGATACGCAGTATTTT. Its protein product is CASSPHGSETDTQYF.

A note on this clonotype: Germline and junction disagree at one end, which may indicate a read error. The chain uses TRBV27 and TRBJ2-7; TRBD2 agrees at 7 bases. Germline CDR1 and CDR2: MNHEY and SMNVEV (reference sequence). This CDR3 has 14 residues. This CDR3 reads CTSSSRLAPYEQYF. CDR3 bases: TGTACCAGCAGTTCACGACTAGCCCCCTACGAGCAGTACTTC.

Many counts were recorded for this clonotype. The genes are TRBV7-8 and TRBJ2-3; 10 bases agree with TRBD2. After removal of 2 bases from V and 5 bases from J, the junction contained 7 bases not matched to a gene. The CDR3 consists of 16 residues. CDR1 is SGHVS and CDR2 is FQNEAQ in the germline V gene. The CDR3 nucleotides are TGTGCCAGCAGCTTAAAATGGGGACTAGCGAGAGATACGCAGTATTTT. As protein: CASSLKWGLARDTQYF. Drawing the rest from reference TRBV7-8 and TRBJ2-3, the complete variable domain is GAGVSQSPRYKVAKRGQDVALRCDPISGHVSLFWYQQALGQGPEFLTYFQNEAQLDKSGLPSDRFFAERPEGSVSTLKIQRTQQEDSAVYLCASSLKWGLARDTQYFGPGTRLTVL.

V gene TRBV2 combines with J gene TRBJ2-1; 7 bases map to TRBD2. In germline, CDR1 is SNHLY, CDR2 FYNNEI. After removal of 11 bases from V and 5 bases from J, the junction contained 9 bases not matched to a gene. The CDR3 loop spans 13 amino acids. The CDR3 DNA reads TGTGCCGGCGGAGGACTAGTCCACAATGAGCAGTTCTTC. Encoded protein: CAGGGLVHNEQFF.

In this sample, this clonotype turned up once. The V call is TRBV21-1, the J call TRBJ2-4; TRBD1 is taken as the D call from the table, unchecked against the DNA. TRBV21-1 is deemed a pseudogene. This CDR3 comprises 18 residues. The CDR3 region is CASSPRDRNPPAKNIQYF. CDR3 coding DNA: TGTGCCAGCAGCCCCCGGGACAGAAACCCACCAGCCAAAAACATTCAGTACTTC.

In its sample, this clonotype was seen many times. The chain is built from TRBV5-6 and TRBJ2-1, with D tentatively TRBD2 (6 bases). Germline V lookup: CDR1 SGHDT, CDR2 YYEEEE. The CDR3 runs 14 residues. Between the trimmed V and J ends, which lost 4 bases and 3 bases, there was a span of 11 bases. DNA for the CDR3: TGTGCCAGCAGCGGTAGGGACTTCTACAATGAGCAGTTCTTC. The encoded protein is CASSGRDFYNEQFF.

This clonotype was counted many times. The rearrangement joins TRBV19 to TRBJ2-7; 11 nucleotides align to TRBD2. Germline loops: CDR1 LNHDA, CDR2 SQIVND (reference sequence). V lost 3 bases, J lost 3 bases, and 22 bases stayed unmatched. This CDR3 region has 21 residues. The CDR3 loop reads CASSIVSSGRSDFGLFYEQYF. For the CDR3, the DNA is TGTGCCAGTAGTATTGTTTCTAGCGGGAGGTCCGATTTCGGATTATTCTACGAGCAGTACTTC.

The CDR3 region is CAISDYSKSTIAGNTIYF. The CDR3, as DNA: TGTGCCATCAGTGATTACAGCAAATCTACGATAGCTGGAAACACCATATATTTT. The rearrangement links TRBV10-3 to TRBJ1-3; D not certain. From germline, CDR1 is ENHRY and CDR2 SYGVKD. The CDR3 runs 18 residues. Trimming cost V 3 bases and J 2 bases, with 20 bases left between them.

The chain employs TRBV19 and TRBJ2-3; 9 bases are a match to TRBD2. V shed 5 bases and J 11 bases; nucleotides not matched to a gene: 5. From germline, CDR1 is LNHDA and CDR2 SQIVND (reference sequence). The CDR3 sequence is 12 residues long. This CDR3 reads CASSPLRGGQYF. Here the CDR3 DNA reads TGTGCCAGTAGTCCCCTGCGGGGGGGGCAGTATTTT.

Many counts were recorded for this clonotype. The genes are TRBV13 and TRBJ2-4; TRBD1 aligns across 10 bases. The CDR3 is 15 amino acids. V trimming: 1 base; J trimming: 7 bases; junction bases outside the gene matches: 4. Germline V CDR1 and CDR2: PRHDT, FYEKMQ (reference sequence). Here the CDR3 DNA reads TGTGCCAGCAGCTTAGAAGGGACAGGGGATAACATTCAGTACTTC. Translating gives CASSLEGTGDNIQYF. The complete variable domain, with remaining parts taken from reference TRBV13 and TRBJ2-4, reads AAGVIQSPRHLIKEKRETATLKCYPIPRHDTVYWYQQGPGQDPQFLISFYEKMQSDKGSIPDRFSAQQFSDYHSELNMSSLELGDSALYFCASSLEGTGDNIQYFGAGTRLSVL.

This clonotype was picked up many times. The chain employs TRBV12-3 or TRBV12-4 and TRBJ2-3; TRBD2 aligns across 7 bases. Trimming cost V 6 bases and J 0 bases; bases outside gene matches: 6. This CDR3 is 15 amino acids long. The CDR3 spells CASRGTTPSTDTQYF. DNA for the CDR3: TGTGCCAGCAGGGGGACTACCCCTAGCACAGATACGCAGTATTTT.

The rearrangement uses TRBV9 and TRBJ1-1; 7 bases map to TRBD1. This CDR3 is 17 amino acids long. Per germline, CDR1 SGDLS and CDR2 YYNGEE. The trim removed 0 bases at V and 0 bases at J, leaving 8 bases unmatched. Here the CDR3 DNA reads TGTGCCAGCAGCGTAGTGCCGTGGGACAGTGTGAACACTGAAGCTTTCTTT. It codes for CASSVVPWDSVNTEAFF. The whole variable domain, filled in from reference TRBV9 and TRBJ1-1, reads DSGVTQTPKHLITATGQRVTLRCSPRSGDLSVYWYQQSLDQGLQFLIQYYNGEERAKGNILERFSAQQFPDLHSELNLSSLELGDSALYFCASSVVPWDSVNTEAFFGQGTRLTVV.

This clonotype was picked up many times. This sequence joins TRBV4-3 and TRBJ2-1, with D tentatively TRBD2 (7 bases). Trimming pared 1 base from V and 4 bases from J, leaving 11 bases between. Germline CDR1 and CDR2: LGHNA and YSLEER. The CDR3 covers 15 residues. This CDR3 reads CASSQAGGRYNEQFF. CDR3 DNA: TGCGCCAGCAGCCAAGCCGGGGGGCGATACAATGAGCAGTTCTTC.

Of note for this clonotype: This may be a read error, as it is one base from a much larger clone. V is TRBV5-6 and J is TRBJ1-1, with 8 bases matching TRBD1. The germline CDR1 and CDR2 sequences are SGHDT and YYEEEE. V was clipped by 1 base and J by 6 bases; unmatched bases: 11. The CDR3 runs 16 residues. This CDR3 reads CASSLLAGGENAEAFF. The CDR3 DNA sequence: TGTGCCAGCAGCTTGCTCGCAGGGGGCGAAAACGCTGAAGCTTTCTTT.

The table lists this clonotype with many counts. This chain links TRBV7-2 with TRBJ2-1, with D possibly being TRBD1 or TRBD2 (6 bases each). The V gene's germline CDR1 is SGHTA and CDR2 FQGNSA. The CDR3 runs 17 residues. Deletions cut 1 base from V and 4 bases from J, with 17 bases between. The CDR3 protein is CASSLVSGAPGYNEQFF. The CDR3 nucleotides are TGTGCCAGCAGCTTAGTGTCGGGGGCGCCAGGGTACAATGAGCAGTTCTTC. The full variable domain, with the rest looked up from reference TRBV7-2 and TRBJ2-1, is GAGVSQSPSNKVTEKGKDVELRCDPISGHTALYWYRQSLGQGLEFLIYFQGNSAPDKSGLPSDRFSAERTGGSVSTLTIQRTQQEDSAVYLCASSLVSGAPGYNEQFFGPGTRLTVL.

This clonotype was seen many times. The J gene is TRBJ1-1, the V gene TRBV4-3; D is uncertain. Trimming stripped 0 bases from V and 5 bases from J, with 13 bases between. From germline, CDR1 is LGHNA and CDR2 YSLEER. The CDR3 spans 15 residues. The CDR3 sequence is CASSQDSKTQTEAFF. As DNA, the CDR3 is TGCGCCAGCAGCCAAGATTCCAAGACACAAACTGAAGCTTTCTTT.

This clonotype was seen more than once but under ten times. The V gene is TRBV6-5, the J gene TRBJ2-7; tentative D call: TRBD1 (6 bases). Germline V gives CDR1 MNHEY, CDR2 SVGAGI. The CDR3 length is 14 residues. Trimming stripped 2 bases from V and 4 bases from J, with 12 bases between. In nucleotides, the CDR3 is TGTGCCAGCAGTTACACACAGGGTGATTACGAGCAGTACTTC. Translating gives CASSYTQGDYEQYF.

With respect to this clonotype: The junction does not match germline at one end; this may be a read error. The rearrangement uses TRBV4-1 and TRBJ1-2, with unresolved D. The CDR3 has 14 residues. Germline V gene lookup returns CDR1 MGHRA and CDR2 YSYEKL. Here the CDR3 reads CASSQEARNYGYAF. CDR3 nucleotides: TGCGCCAGCAGCCAAGAAGCTCGTAACTATGGCTACGCCTTC.

Details on this clonotype: Being one base from a much bigger clone, this may be a read error. The V call is TRBV29-1, the J call TRBJ1-1; 7 bases line up with TRBD1. Germline V lookup: CDR1 SQVTM, CDR2 ANQGSEA. The CDR3 covers 12 residues. This chain's CDR3 is CGVRTGATEAFF. For the CDR3, the DNA is TGCGGCGTTCGAACAGGGGCCACTGAAGCTTTCTTT.

This clonotype was counted at least ten times. The chain has TRBV9 and TRBJ2-3; D remains ambiguous. There are 15 residues in the CDR3. Germline assignment: CDR1 SGDLS and CDR2 YYNGEE. Trimming left V 0 bases short and J 4 bases short, with 12 bases between. In nucleotides, the CDR3 is TGTGCCAGCAGCGTAGATCATCCGCCCTCAGATACGCAGTATTTT. It specifies CASSVDHPPSDTQYF.

Only a few counts were recorded for this clonotype. The rearrangement joins TRBV21-1 to TRBJ2-7. TRBV21-1 is a pseudogene segment. The CDR3 is 13 residues long. Here the CDR3 reads CASSKGVGYEQYF. The DNA for the CDR3 is TGTGCCAGCAGCAAAGGTGTGGGCTACGAGCAGTACTTC.

With regard to this clonotype: With a much larger clone just one base away, this may be a read error. The chain combines TRBV19 with TRBJ1-1; 9 nucleotides align to TRBD1. Germline V gene lookup returns CDR1 LNHDA and CDR2 SQIVND (reference sequence). The CDR3 contains 15 residues. CDR3 loop: CAGSSPGQGDLEAFF. CDR3 DNA sequence: TGTGCCGGTAGTTCCCCGGGACAGGGAGACCTTGAAGCTTTCTTT.

CDR3 loop: CASSPTSGRSNEQFF. In DNA, the CDR3 is TGTGCCAGCAGTCCGACTAGCGGGAGGTCCAATGAGCAGTTCTTC. This chain joins TRBV6-5 and TRBJ2-1, with 13 bases matching TRBD2. Germline loops: CDR1 MNHEY, CDR2 SVGAGI. V lost 5 bases and J lost 6; bases outside the gene matches: 4. The CDR3 loop spans 15 amino acids.

At least ten counts were recorded for this clonotype. V and J are TRBV19 and TRBJ2-7; 9 bases line up with TRBD1. J was trimmed by 7 bases and V by 5 bases; bases with no gene match: 15. In germline, CDR1 is LNHDA, CDR2 SQIVND (reference sequence). There are 16 residues in the CDR3. CDR3 sequence (DNA): TGTGCCAGTAGTTTCTCCGGGACAGGGAACGCCTGGGAGCAGTACTTC. This sequence encodes CASSFSGTGNAWEQYF.